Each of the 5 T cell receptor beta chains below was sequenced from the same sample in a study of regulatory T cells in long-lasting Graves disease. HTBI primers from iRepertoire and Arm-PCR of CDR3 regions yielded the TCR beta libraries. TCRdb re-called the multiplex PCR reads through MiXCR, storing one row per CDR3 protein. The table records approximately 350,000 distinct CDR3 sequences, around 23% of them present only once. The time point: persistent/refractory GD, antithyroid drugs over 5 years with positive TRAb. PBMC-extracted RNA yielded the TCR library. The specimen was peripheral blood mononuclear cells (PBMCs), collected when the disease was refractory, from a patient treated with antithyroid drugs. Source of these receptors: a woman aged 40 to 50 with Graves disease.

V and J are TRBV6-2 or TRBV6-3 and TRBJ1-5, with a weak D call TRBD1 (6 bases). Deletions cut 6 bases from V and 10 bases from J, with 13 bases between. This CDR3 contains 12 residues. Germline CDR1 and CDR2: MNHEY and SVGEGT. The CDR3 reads CASSPGAGPQHF. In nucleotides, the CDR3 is TGTGCCAGCAGCCCAGGGGCAGGACCCCAGCATTTT.

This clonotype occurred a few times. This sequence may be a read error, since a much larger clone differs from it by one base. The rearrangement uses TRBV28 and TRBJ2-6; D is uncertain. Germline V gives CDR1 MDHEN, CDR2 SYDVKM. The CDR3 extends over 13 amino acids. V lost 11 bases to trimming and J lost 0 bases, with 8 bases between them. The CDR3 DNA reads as TGTGCCGCTTTGAGCTCTGGGGCCAACGTCCTGACTTTC. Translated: CAALSSGANVLTF.

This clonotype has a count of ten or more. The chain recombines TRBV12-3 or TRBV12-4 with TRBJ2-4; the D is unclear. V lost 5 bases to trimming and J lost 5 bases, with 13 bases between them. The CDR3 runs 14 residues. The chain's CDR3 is CASSTGPRQNIQYF. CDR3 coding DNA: TGTGCCAGCAGTACCGGGCCTCGACAAAACATTCAGTACTTC.

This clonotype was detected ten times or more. In DNA, the CDR3 is TGTGCCATCAAGGGAGCACAGGGAGGGTCCGAGCAGTACTTC. The encoded protein is CAIKGAQGGSEQYF. The rearrangement joins TRBV10-3 to TRBJ2-7; D might be TRBD2 (7 bases). There are 14 residues in the CDR3. The germline V and J ends were trimmed by 7 bases and 6 bases, with 19 bases remaining between them. Germline loops: CDR1 ENHRY, CDR2 SYGVKD.

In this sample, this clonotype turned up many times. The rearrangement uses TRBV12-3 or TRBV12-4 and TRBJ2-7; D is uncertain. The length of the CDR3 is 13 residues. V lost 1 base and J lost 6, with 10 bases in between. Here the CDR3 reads CASSLDRHAEQYF. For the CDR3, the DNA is TGTGCCAGCAGTTTAGATAGGCATGCCGAGCAGTACTTC.